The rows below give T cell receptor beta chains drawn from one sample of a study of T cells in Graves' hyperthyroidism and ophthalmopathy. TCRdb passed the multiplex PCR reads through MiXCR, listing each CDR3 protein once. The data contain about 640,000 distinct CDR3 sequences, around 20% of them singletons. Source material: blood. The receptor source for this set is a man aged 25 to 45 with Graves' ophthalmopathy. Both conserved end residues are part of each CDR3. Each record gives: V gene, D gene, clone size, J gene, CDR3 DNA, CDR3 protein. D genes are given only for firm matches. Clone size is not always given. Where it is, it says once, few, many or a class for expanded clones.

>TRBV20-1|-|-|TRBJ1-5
TGCAGTGCCCGGCGGAGTAATCAGCCCCAGCATTTT
CSARRSNQPQHF
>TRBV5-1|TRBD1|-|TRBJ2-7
TGCGCCAGCAGCTTGGGAGACAGGGTATATGGGCCCTACGAGCAGTACTTC
CASSLGDRVYGPYEQYF
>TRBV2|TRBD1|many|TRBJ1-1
TGTGCCAGCAGGACAAGACAGGGGTGGGCTGAAGCTTTCTTT
CASRTRQGWAEAFF
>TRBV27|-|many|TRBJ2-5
TGTGCCAGCAGTTTAGCCGGCTGGGAGACCCAGTACTTC
CASSLAGWETQYF
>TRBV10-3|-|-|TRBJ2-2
TGTGCCATCAGGGAAGGGGAGGTCGATTCCGGGGAGCTGTTTTTT
CAIREGEVDSGELFF
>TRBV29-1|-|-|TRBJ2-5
TGCAGCGTGATAGCGGTACAAGAGACCCAGTACTTC
CSVIAVQETQYF
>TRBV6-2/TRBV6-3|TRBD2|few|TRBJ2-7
TGTGCCAGCAGTTACGTTGGGACTAGCGATTACGAGCAGTACTTC
CASSYVGTSDYEQYF
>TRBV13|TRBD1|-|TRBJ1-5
TGTGCCAGCAGCTCAGGGGGCCTACGTCAGCCCCAGCATTTT
CASSSGGLRQPQHF
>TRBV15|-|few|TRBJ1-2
TGTGCCACCAGCAGAGGCGGCGATGGCTACACCTTC
CATSRGGDGYTF
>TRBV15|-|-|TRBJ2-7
TGTGCCACCAGCAGAGAAAGGGACACGGGTGGCGAGCAGTACTTC
CATSRERDTGGEQYF
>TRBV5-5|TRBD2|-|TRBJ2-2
TGTGCCAGCAGTGCCATAGCGGGGTTGAACACCGGGGAGCTGTTTTTT
CASSAIAGLNTGELFF
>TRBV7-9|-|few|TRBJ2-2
TGTGCCAGCAGCTCAAGGTCTGACGGGGAGCTGTTTTTT
CASSSRSDGELFF
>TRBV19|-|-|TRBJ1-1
TGTGCCAGCAAGCTTAACAGGGTGAACACTGAAGCTTTCTTT
CASKLNRVNTEAFF
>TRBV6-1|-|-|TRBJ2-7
TGTGCCAGCAGTTATAGTCCAGGCGCCTACGAGCAGTACTTC
CASSYSPGAYEQYF
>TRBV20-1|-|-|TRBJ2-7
TGCAGTGCAGATCTTCAGGGGTACGAGCAGTACTTC
CSADLQGYEQYF
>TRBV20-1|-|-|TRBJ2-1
TGCAGTGCTAGACCCTACCCTCGCGGGATTTCCTACAATGAGCAGTTCTTC
CSARPYPRGISYNEQFF